The T cell receptor (beta chain) under discussion was sequenced for a study of cytomegalovirus exposure and HLA in healthy donors. Whole-study results and caveats: Usually a TCR sequence was rare, but some public TCRs were found in many donors. Per a prior analysis, the majority of TCR beta V segments were productive roughly 87% or roughly 30% of the time.

The PCR employed 60 Vbeta primers together with 13 Jbeta primers. Some clones are missing from TCRdb's copy, which holds only in-frame ones; the method was immunoSEQ multiplex PCR. The sample contains 85,000 to 120,000 clones, about 70% of which appear only once. About this clone itself: Its antigen is unknown.

The CDR3 runs 15 residues. V dropped 4 bases and J dropped 4; count of bases not matched to a gene: 7. Germline CDR1 reads SGDLS; CDR2 reads YYNGEE. Sequences were obtained from PBMCs. This sequence was found in a woman aged 45-65 years in good health and CMV-seropositive. The chain uses TRBV9 and TRBJ2-2; 7 nucleotides match TRBD1. The CDR3 DNA reads TGTGCCAGCAGCCCCCGGACAGGACTCACCGGGGAGCTGTTTTTT. Amino acids: CASSPRTGLTGELFF.